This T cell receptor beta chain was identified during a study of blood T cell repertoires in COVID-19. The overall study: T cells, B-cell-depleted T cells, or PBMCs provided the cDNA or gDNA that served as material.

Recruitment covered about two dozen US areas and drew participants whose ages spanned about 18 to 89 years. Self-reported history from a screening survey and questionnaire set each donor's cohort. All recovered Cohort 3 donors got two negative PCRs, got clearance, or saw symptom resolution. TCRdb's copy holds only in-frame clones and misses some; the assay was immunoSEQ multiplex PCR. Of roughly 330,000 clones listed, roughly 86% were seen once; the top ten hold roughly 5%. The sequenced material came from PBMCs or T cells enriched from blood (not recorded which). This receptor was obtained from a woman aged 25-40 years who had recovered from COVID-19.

CDR3 protein: CASSTGDAVAQYF. For the CDR3, the DNA is TGTGCCAGCAGCACAGGGGACGCGGTCGCCCAGTACTTC. The V gene is TRBV14, the J gene TRBJ2-5, with 7 bases fitting TRBD1. With 5 bases clipped from V and 9 bases from J, the junction kept 9 bases outside the gene matches. Germline CDR1 is SGHDN and CDR2 is FVKESK. The CDR3 is made up of 13 amino acids.